This T cell receptor (beta chain) was captured in a study of shared clonotypes between healthy human individuals. Every subset's genomic DNA went evenly onto several immunoSEQ plates. Ten immunoSEQ deep assay plates served to sequence unsorted PBMC DNA. Here immunoSEQ multiplex PCR was the method, and the copy in TCRdb shows in-frame clones only, minus some. The table includes approximately 500,000 clones, nearly 80% detected once. Whole-study findings and limits: Clonotype sharing among donors was expected to depend on sequencing depth.

Trimming left V 6 bases short and J 4 bases short, with 9 bases between. The CDR3 spans 13 residues. In germline, CDR1 is MNHNY, CDR2 SVGAGI (reference sequence). With respect to this clone: What it binds is unknown.

Each donor was a Caucasian adult residing in Nashville, Tennessee. This sequence joins TRBV6-6 and TRBJ2-2; tentative D call: TRBD1 (5 bases). The sequence derives from a woman in her forties in good health. Some clones in this sample may be carry-over from other donors' samples. The sequencing input was PBMCs. CDR3 DNA: TGTGCCAGCAGAGGGGCAGCCACCGGGGAGCTGTTTTTT. Protein: CASRGAATGELFF.